What follows is one T cell receptor beta chain and its context. Antigen unknown. CDR1 is MGHRA and CDR2 is YSYEKL in the germline V gene. This CDR3 spans 15 amino acids. V lost 0 bases, J lost 10 bases, and 15 bases lay in between. Some clones are missing from TCRdb's copy, which holds only in-frame ones; the method was immunoSEQ multiplex PCR. This sample has some 14,000 clones; roughly 69% occur once, and the top ten carry 35% to 45%. The data originate from a study of OX40 agonist ivuxolimab in advanced cancers. Study observations and caveats: Expanded peripheral T-cell antigen specificity went undetermined.

The sequence came from an adult with an advanced solid tumor such as melanoma, head and neck, liver or kidney cancer. The material sequenced was CD4+ or CD8+ T cells sorted from blood, taken in a trial of the OX40 agonist ivuxolimab. The chain recombines TRBV4-1 with TRBJ2-2; possible D gene TRBD1, 5 bases. The CDR3, as DNA: TGCGCCAGCAGCCAAGATGGTCTGGGGCAGAAGGAGCTGTTTTTT. It encodes CASSQDGLGQKELFF.